Below are 30 T cell receptor beta chains sequenced from a single sample in a study of CD8 T cells in ankylosing spondylitis. TCRdb independently ran MiXCR on the 5' RACE reads; one entry per CDR3 protein. Among 310,000 or so distinct CDR3 sequences, around 20% were seen once, and the ten largest hold around 8%. The sequenced sample consisted of blood, either unsorted or a sorted T cell fraction (not recorded which). These receptors were collected from a male donor with ankylosing spondylitis or in good health (not recorded which).

Comments on this clonotype: The junction departs from the called germline gene at one end, perhaps through a read error. The J gene is TRBJ2-2, the V gene TRBV30; maybe TRBD2 (6 bases). This CDR3 contains 14 residues. Germline V lookup: CDR1 GTSNPN, CDR2 SVGIG (reference sequence). The CDR3 loop reads CAGRTARNTGELFF. The CDR3 DNA reads as TGTGCCGGGAGGACTGCGCGGAACACCGGGGAGCTGTTTTTT.

The rearrangement joins TRBV7-9 to TRBJ2-3; 8 bases map to TRBD2. Germline V gene data show CDR1 as SEHNR and CDR2 as FQNEAQ (reference sequence). With V trimmed by 5 bases and J by 0 bases, 10 bases remained unmatched. The CDR3 has 17 residues. The CDR3 spells CASSTGGTRPSTDTQYF. CDR3 coding DNA: TGTGCCAGCAGCACGGGGGGGACAAGGCCTAGCACAGATACGCAGTATTTT.

The genes are TRBV7-2 and TRBJ1-3, with D hard to call. The CDR3 has 15 amino acids. Trimming cost V 7 bases and J 2 bases, with 15 bases left between them. Germline-derived CDR1 and CDR2 are SGHTA and FQGNSA. The CDR3 DNA is TGTGCCAGCATCAAGACCCTCGTCGCTGGAAACACCATATATTTT. It yields the protein CASIKTLVAGNTIYF.

This clonotype was detected only a few times. The chain is built from TRBV12-3 or TRBV12-4 and TRBJ1-6; D perhaps matches TRBD1 (6 bases). The V gene lost 5 bases and the J gene lost 7 bases, with 21 bases spanning the gap. The CDR3 runs 17 residues. The CDR3: CASSPGQSALWNSPLHF. The DNA for the CDR3 is TGTGCCAGCAGTCCCGGACAGTCGGCCCTGTGGAATTCACCCCTCCACTTT.

The V and J genes are TRBV29-1 and TRBJ2-5, with D perhaps TRBD1 (7 bases). CDR1 SQVTM and CDR2 ANQGSEA come from the germline V gene. Trimming shortened V by 7 bases and J by 4 bases, and 16 bases separated the two germline ends. The CDR3 runs to 13 residues. Here the CDR3 DNA reads TGCAGCGCTAGACAGGGAGGCCCAGAGACCCAGTACTTC. Protein: CSARQGGPETQYF.

The rearrangement joins TRBV7-2 to TRBJ1-2; D is undetermined. V lost 1 base and J 8 bases, leaving 8 bases between the germline ends. The CDR3 has 12 amino acids. Germline CDR1 is SGHTA and CDR2 is FQGNSA. The CDR3 spells CASSLEQRGYTF. CDR3 bases: TGTGCCAGCAGCTTAGAACAGCGGGGCTACACCTTC.

This clonotype was counted only a few times. This chain connects TRBV10-3 to TRBJ2-3, with D tentatively TRBD1 (5 bases). The CDR3 has 16 residues. V dropped 1 base and J dropped 0 bases, with 11 bases sitting between them. Per germline, CDR1 ENHRY and CDR2 SYGVKD. The CDR3 DNA reads as TGTGCCATCAGTGAGTTGGCCAGGGCGAGCACAGATACGCAGTATTTT. Amino acids: CAISELARASTDTQYF.

There are a few counts of this clonotype. This chain joins TRBV20-1 and TRBJ2-3; TRBD1 matches at 8 bases. CDR1 DFQATT and CDR2 SNEGSKA come from the germline V gene (reference sequence). The CDR3 runs 18 residues. V was pared by 1 base and J by 2 bases, with 14 bases of the junction left unmatched. The CDR3 here is CSARGGTGETFITDTQYF. The CDR3 region has the DNA TGCAGTGCTAGAGGAGGGACAGGTGAAACCTTCATCACAGATACGCAGTATTTT.

This clonotype was seen a few times. The V and J genes are TRBV6-4 and TRBJ2-1, with a tentative D call TRBD2 (6 bases). Per germline, CDR1 MRHNA and CDR2 SNTAGT. The CDR3 is 15 amino acids. V lost 0 bases and J lost 0, with 6 bases in between. CDR3 DNA sequence: TGTGCCAGCAGTGACTCTAGCGGCTCCTACAATGAGCAGTTCTTC. Protein product: CASSDSSGSYNEQFF.

This clonotype was recorded many times. V gene TRBV10-3 combines with J gene TRBJ2-2; maybe TRBD2 (6 bases). Germline V gene lookup returns CDR1 ENHRY and CDR2 SYGVKD. V was cut by 6 bases and J by 4 bases, with 9 bases left in between. The CDR3 is made up of 13 amino acids. CDR3 sequence (DNA): TGTGCCATCAGGGCTAGCGCCACCGGGGAGCTGTTTTTT. This sequence encodes CAIRASATGELFF.

This clonotype came up a few times. The chain has TRBV20-1 and TRBJ2-2, with D tentatively TRBD1 (5 bases). Trimming pared 8 bases from V and 7 bases from J, leaving 17 bases between. Germline assignment: CDR1 DFQATT and CDR2 SNEGSKA (reference sequence). This CDR3 has 13 amino acids. CDR3 in amino acids: CSSRQLISGELFF. In DNA form, the CDR3 reads TGCAGTTCCCGACAGCTTATCAGCGGGGAGCTGTTTTTT.

This clonotype was seen a handful of times. V usage is TRBV4-2 and J usage is TRBJ1-2; D is unresolved. The V gene's germline CDR1 is LGHNA and CDR2 YNFKEQ. With 1 base removed from V and 8 bases from J, the gap between germline ends came to 8 bases. The CDR3 spans 12 residues. The CDR3 spells CASSQGAEGYTF. CDR3 coding DNA: TGTGCCAGCAGCCAAGGGGCCGAGGGCTACACCTTC.

The V and J genes are TRBV7-9 and TRBJ2-7, with TRBD1 as a possible D gene (5 bases). Trimming took 3 bases from V and 0 from J, leaving 9 bases between them. The CDR3 covers 14 residues. CDR1 is SEHNR and CDR2 is FQNEAQ in the germline V gene (reference sequence). The CDR3 is CASSFGHRSYEQYV. CDR3 nucleotide sequence: TGTGCCAGCAGCTTCGGACACCGCTCCTACGAGCAGTACGTC.

This clonotype was seen a few times. The CDR3 sequence is CASSRRGLAGRLLQETQYF. CDR3 nucleotide sequence: TGTGCCAGCAGCAGACGGGGACTAGCGGGCCGACTTCTCCAAGAGACCCAGTACTTC. The V call is TRBV12-3 or TRBV12-4, the J call TRBJ2-5, with 12 bases fitting TRBD2. The V segment lost 6 bases and the J segment 1 base; nucleotides outside the gene matches: 15. The CDR3 totals 19 residues.

The CDR3 reads CSASRGGRLTNTEAFF. CDR3 DNA: TGCAGTGCTAGCAGGGGCGGCAGGCTGACGAACACTGAAGCTTTCTTT. The genes are TRBV20-1 and TRBJ1-1; possibly TRBD1 for D (6 bases). V was trimmed by 3 bases and J by 1 base, leaving 18 bases between them. The CDR3 loop spans 16 amino acids. Germline CDR1 is DFQATT and CDR2 is SNEGSKA (reference sequence).

This clonotype was picked up a small number of times. The chain is built from TRBV28 and TRBJ2-1; 10 bases are shared with TRBD2. CDR3 size: 15 residues. Trimming cost V 2 bases and J 6 bases; bases outside gene matches: 4. CDR1 MDHEN and CDR2 SYDVKM come from the germline V gene. This CDR3 is CASSLTSGAPNEQFF. The DNA of the CDR3 is TGTGCCAGCAGTTTAACTAGCGGGGCCCCCAATGAGCAGTTCTTC.

The chain is built from TRBV12-3 or TRBV12-4 and TRBJ1-5; unclear D gene. The germline V and J ends were trimmed by 3 bases and 9 bases, with 15 bases remaining between them. The CDR3 is made up of 14 amino acids. The CDR3 reads CASSFGRSYWPQHF. The CDR3 DNA reads TGTGCCAGCAGTTTTGGGCGGTCATATTGGCCCCAGCATTTT.

The V gene is TRBV28, the J gene TRBJ2-3, with D perhaps being TRBD1 or TRBD2 (6 bases each). This CDR3 has 17 residues. V lost 3 bases and J 1 base, leaving 17 bases between the germline ends. CDR1 and CDR2 from the germline V gene are MDHEN and SYDVKM. CDR3 loop: CASSLGGWGLRTDTQYF. The CDR3 region has the DNA TGTGCCAGCAGTTTGGGGGGCTGGGGGCTCCGCACAGATACGCAGTATTTT.

The chain combines TRBV4-1 with TRBJ2-3; 9 positions agree with TRBD1. In germline, CDR1 is MGHRA, CDR2 YSYEKL. CDR3 length: 16 amino acids. J lost 4 bases, V lost 0 bases, and 5 bases had no gene match. CDR3 in amino acids: CASSQEQGAGADTQYF. CDR3 sequence (DNA): TGCGCCAGCAGCCAAGAACAGGGGGCCGGCGCAGATACGCAGTATTTT.

This clonotype was seen a few times. The rearrangement links TRBV20-1 to TRBJ2-3; 9 nucleotides align to TRBD2. The CDR3 sequence is 14 residues long. The germline gives CDR1 DFQATT, CDR2 SNEGSKA (reference sequence). The V gene end was trimmed by 0 bases and the J gene end by 4 bases; junction bases not matched to a gene: 2. DNA of the CDR3: TGCAGTGCTAGAGATGGACTAGCGCCAGATACGCAGTATTTT. Translating gives CSARDGLAPDTQYF.

A single count supports this clonotype. The chain has TRBV7-9 and TRBJ2-5, with D uncertain. The germline V gene encodes CDR1 SEHNR and CDR2 FQNEAQ (reference sequence). CDR3 length: 16 residues. The V end lost 5 bases, the J end lost 1 base, and 17 bases lay between the germline ends. CDR3 amino acids: CASSPPQTWIQETQYF. The DNA for the CDR3 is TGTGCCAGCAGCCCCCCCCAAACATGGATCCAAGAGACCCAGTACTTC.

This clonotype was seen only a few times. The CDR3 bases are TGCGCCAGCAGCCAAAGGGGATTAGATGAGACTGGGTCCACAGATACGCAGTATTTT. Translated: CASSQRGLDETGSTDTQYF. The chain links TRBV4-1 to TRBJ2-3; possible D gene TRBD1, 5 bases. Looked up from germline, CDR1 is MGHRA and CDR2 is YSYEKL. The CDR3 contains 19 residues. With 2 bases removed from V and 2 bases from J, the gap between germline ends came to 23 bases.

This clonotype appeared a few times. J is TRBJ2-7 and V is TRBV21-1; TRBD1, as called in the table, went unchecked against the DNA. TRBV21-1 counts as a pseudogene. This CDR3 comprises 15 residues. In DNA form, the CDR3 reads TGTGCCAGCAGCCAAAATGAAGGGGGCGCTAAAGAGCAGTACGTC. This gives the protein CASSQNEGGAKEQYV.

Ten or more counts support this clonotype. V is TRBV5-1 and J is TRBJ2-5, with D possibly TRBD1 on 7 matching bases. The V gene's germline CDR1 is SGHRS and CDR2 YFSETQ. With 4 bases removed from V and 2 bases from J, the gap between germline ends came to 18 bases. This CDR3 comprises 16 residues. The CDR3 nucleotides are TGCGCCAGCAGCCCCTGGGGGGCGGGACAGCAAGAGACCCAGTACTTC. Encoded protein: CASSPWGAGQQETQYF.

The chain joins TRBV4-2 to TRBJ2-1; 7 nucleotides line up with TRBD1. This CDR3 has 17 residues. V shed 5 bases and J 6 bases; nucleotides not matched to a gene: 16. Germline assignment: CDR1 LGHNA and CDR2 YNFKEQ. CDR3 in amino acids: CASSTNPTGMGINEQFF. DNA for the CDR3: TGTGCCAGCAGCACGAACCCGACAGGGATGGGGATCAATGAGCAGTTCTTC.

The V gene is TRBV6-5, the J gene TRBJ1-1; no clear D gene. Germline lookup yields CDR1 MNHEY and CDR2 SVGAGI. V was clipped by 0 bases and J by 5 bases, with 13 bases between them. CDR3 length: 15 amino acids. The CDR3 DNA reads as TGTGCCAGCAGTTACTCGTTAAGGGCTGGGACTGAAGCTTTCTTT. Protein sequence: CASSYSLRAGTEAFF.

This chain uses TRBV7-2 with TRBJ2-2; D is ambiguous. Trimming left V 5 bases short and J 6 bases short, with 13 bases between. This CDR3 is built from 14 residues. Germline CDR1 reads SGHTA; CDR2 reads FQGNSA. The CDR3 loop reads CASSRDSSAGELFF. The CDR3 coding sequence is TGTGCCAGCAGCCGAGACTCCAGTGCCGGGGAGCTGTTTTTT. Drawing the rest from reference TRBV7-2 and TRBJ2-2, the complete variable domain is GAGVSQSPSNKVTEKGKDVELRCDPISGHTALYWYRQSLGQGLEFLIYFQGNSAPDKSGLPSDRFSAERTGGSVSTLTIQRTQQEDSAVYLCASSRDSSAGELFFGEGSRLTVL.

This chain connects TRBV20-1 to TRBJ1-2; D call uncertain. V lost 5 bases and J 1 base, leaving 8 bases between the germline ends. Germline V gives CDR1 DFQATT, CDR2 SNEGSKA (reference sequence). The CDR3 runs to 12 residues. The CDR3 nucleotides read TGCAGTGCTCGCAACATTAACTATGGCTACACCTTC. Its translation is CSARNINYGYTF.

This clonotype was counted many times. J is TRBJ1-5 and V is TRBV12-3 or TRBV12-4; 7 bases line up with TRBD1. V trimming: 7 bases; J trimming: 4 bases; junction bases outside the gene matches: 7. This CDR3 contains 14 residues. The CDR3 reads CASTPSGGNQPQHF. CDR3 DNA sequence: TGTGCCAGCACCCCGTCAGGGGGGAATCAGCCCCAGCATTTT.

This clonotype has only one observation. The junction shows a germline mismatch at one end, possibly a read error. The chain's CDR3 is CASSSRALNSEAFF. CDR3 in DNA: TGTGCCAGCAGTTCCAGGGCCCTGAACTCTGAAGCTTTCTTT. The rearrangement links TRBV28 to TRBJ1-1, with D possibly matching TRBD1 (5 bases). Germline V gene sequence: CDR1 MDHEN, CDR2 SYDVKM. The CDR3 is made up of 14 amino acids.